This TCR beta chain emerged from a study of T cells in localized non-small cell lung cancer. Study-level points and caveats: Detection in adjacent lung was observed for a median about 56 of the top 100 tumor clones.

Regarding this clone: Its antigen remains unknown.

Only in-frame clones appear in the TCRdb table, and some are missing; sequencing was by immunoSEQ multiplex PCR. The profile shows 3,000 or so clones, 28% of them singletons. CDR1 and CDR2 from the germline V gene are GTSNPN and SVGIG (reference sequence). V shed 4 bases and J shed 1 base, with 11 bases lying between them. The length of the CDR3 is 14 residues. The source material was lung tumor tissue, sampled before any cancer treatment. This clonotype originated in an older female donor with stage I lung adenocarcinoma. J is TRBJ1-5 and V is TRBV30, with D hard to call. The CDR3 region has the DNA TGTGCCTGGAACGATGCAGGCAGCAATCAGCCCCAGCATTTT. It is translated as CAWNDAGSNQPQHF.